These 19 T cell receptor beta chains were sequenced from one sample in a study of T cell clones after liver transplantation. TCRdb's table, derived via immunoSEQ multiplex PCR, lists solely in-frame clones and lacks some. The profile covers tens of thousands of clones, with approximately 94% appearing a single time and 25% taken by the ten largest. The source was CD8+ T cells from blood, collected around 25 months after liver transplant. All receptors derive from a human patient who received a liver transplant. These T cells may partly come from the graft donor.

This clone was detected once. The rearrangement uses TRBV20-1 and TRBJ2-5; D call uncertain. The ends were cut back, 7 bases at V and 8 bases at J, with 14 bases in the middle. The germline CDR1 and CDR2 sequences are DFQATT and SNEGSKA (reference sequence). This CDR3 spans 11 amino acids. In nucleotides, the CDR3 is TGCAGTGTTGGTAGCAGAACCACCCAGTACTTC. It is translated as CSVGSRTTQYF.

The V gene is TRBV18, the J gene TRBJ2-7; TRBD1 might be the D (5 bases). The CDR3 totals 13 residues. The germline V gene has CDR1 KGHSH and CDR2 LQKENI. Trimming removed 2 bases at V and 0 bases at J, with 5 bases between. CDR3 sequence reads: CASSPDSSYEQYF. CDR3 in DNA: TGTGCCAGCTCACCAGACAGCTCCTACGAGCAGTACTTC.

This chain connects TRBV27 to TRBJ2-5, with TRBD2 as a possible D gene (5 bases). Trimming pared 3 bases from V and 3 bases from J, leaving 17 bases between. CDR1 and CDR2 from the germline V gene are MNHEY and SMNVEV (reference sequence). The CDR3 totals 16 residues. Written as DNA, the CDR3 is TGTGCCAGCAGTTTGGTTCCTCCCGGGGAGAAAGAGACCCAGTACTTC. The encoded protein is CASSLVPPGEKETQYF.

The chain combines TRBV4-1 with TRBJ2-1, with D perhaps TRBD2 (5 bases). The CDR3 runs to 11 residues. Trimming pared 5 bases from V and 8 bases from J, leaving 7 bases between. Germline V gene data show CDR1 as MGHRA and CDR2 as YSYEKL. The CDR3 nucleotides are TGCGCCAGCAGCGGAGGCCATGAGCAGTTCTTC. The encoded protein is CASSGGHEQFF.

The DNA for the CDR3 is TGCGCCAGCAGCCGGGGAGGGCCCTACGAGCAGTACTTC. Its translation is CASSRGGPYEQYF. This chain links TRBV4-1 with TRBJ2-7, with 7 positions matching TRBD2. Looked up from germline, CDR1 is MGHRA and CDR2 is YSYEKL. The V gene end was trimmed by 4 bases and the J gene end by 2 bases; junction bases not matched to a gene: 2. CDR3 length: 13 residues.

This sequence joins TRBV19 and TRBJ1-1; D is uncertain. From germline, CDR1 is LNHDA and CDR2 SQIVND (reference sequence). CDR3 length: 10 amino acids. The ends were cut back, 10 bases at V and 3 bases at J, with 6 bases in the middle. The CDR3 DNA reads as TGTGCCAAAAACTACACTGAAGCTTTCTTT. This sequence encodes CAKNYTEAFF. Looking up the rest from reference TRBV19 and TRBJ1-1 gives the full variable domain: DGGITQSPKYLFRKEGQNVTLSCEQNLNHDAMYWYRQDPGQGLRLIYYSQIVNDFQKGDIAEGYSVSREKKESFPLTVTSAQKNPTAFYLCAKNYTEAFFGQGTRLTVV.

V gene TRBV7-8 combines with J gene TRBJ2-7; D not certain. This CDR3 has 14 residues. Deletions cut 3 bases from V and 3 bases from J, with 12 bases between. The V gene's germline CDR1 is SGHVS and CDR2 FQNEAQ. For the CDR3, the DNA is TGTGCCAGCAGCTTCGTCGGTCATGTCTACGAGCAGTACTTC. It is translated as CASSFVGHVYEQYF.

The CDR3 DNA follows: TGCAGCGTTGCGGCAGGGACTAACTATGGCTACACCTTC. As protein: CSVAAGTNYGYTF. The chain couples TRBV29-1 to TRBJ1-2; possible D gene TRBD1, 5 bases. Trimming removed 4 bases at V and 0 bases at J, with 9 bases between. This CDR3 is 13 amino acids long. In germline, CDR1 is SQVTM, CDR2 ANQGSEA.

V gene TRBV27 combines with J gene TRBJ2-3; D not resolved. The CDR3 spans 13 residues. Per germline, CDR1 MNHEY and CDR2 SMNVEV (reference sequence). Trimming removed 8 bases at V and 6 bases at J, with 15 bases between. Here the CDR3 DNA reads TGTGCCAGCGGATTTTACGCCCTTGATACGCAGTATTTT. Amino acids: CASGFYALDTQYF.

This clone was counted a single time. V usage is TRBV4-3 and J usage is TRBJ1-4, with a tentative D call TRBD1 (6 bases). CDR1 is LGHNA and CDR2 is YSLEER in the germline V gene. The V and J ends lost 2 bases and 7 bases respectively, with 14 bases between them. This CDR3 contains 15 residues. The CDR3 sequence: CASSQSTGFGEKLFF. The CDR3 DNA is TGCGCCAGCAGCCAAAGTACAGGGTTCGGTGAAAAACTGTTTTTT.

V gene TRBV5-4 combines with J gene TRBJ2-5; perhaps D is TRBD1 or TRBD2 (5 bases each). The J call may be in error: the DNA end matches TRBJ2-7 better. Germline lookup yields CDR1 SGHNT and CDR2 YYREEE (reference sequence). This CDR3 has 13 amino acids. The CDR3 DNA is TGTGCCAGCAGCTGGGACCGATCCTACGAGCAGTACTTC. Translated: CASSWDRSYEQYF.

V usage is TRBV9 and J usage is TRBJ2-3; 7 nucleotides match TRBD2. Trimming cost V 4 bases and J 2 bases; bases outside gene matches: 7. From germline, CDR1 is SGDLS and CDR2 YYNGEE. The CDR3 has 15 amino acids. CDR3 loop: CASSLGGVNTDTQYF. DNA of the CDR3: TGTGCCAGCAGCCTGGGAGGGGTTAACACAGATACGCAGTATTTT.

The CDR3 here is CASSLSLNTYEQYF. The DNA for the CDR3 is TGTGCCAGCAGTTTATCCCTCAATACCTACGAGCAGTACTTC. V usage is TRBV28 and J usage is TRBJ2-7; no clear D. V gave up 1 base and J gave up 2 bases, with 9 bases separating them. CDR3 length: 14 amino acids. Germline values: CDR1 MDHEN, CDR2 SYDVKM.

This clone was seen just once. The CDR3 loop reads CASSLSKLFF. The CDR3 DNA reads TGTGCCAGCAGTTTGTCAAAACTGTTTTTT. The chain employs TRBV6-5 and TRBJ1-4; D unresolved. The V gene's germline CDR1 is MNHEY and CDR2 SVGAGI. V lost 4 bases, J lost 10 bases, and 4 bases lay in between. This CDR3 contains 10 residues.

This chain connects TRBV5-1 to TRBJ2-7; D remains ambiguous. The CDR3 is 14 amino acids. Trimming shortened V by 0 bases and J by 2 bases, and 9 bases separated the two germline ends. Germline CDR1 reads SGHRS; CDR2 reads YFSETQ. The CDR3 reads CASSLDPETYEQYF. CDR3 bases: TGCGCCAGCAGCTTGGACCCTGAAACCTACGAGCAGTACTTC.

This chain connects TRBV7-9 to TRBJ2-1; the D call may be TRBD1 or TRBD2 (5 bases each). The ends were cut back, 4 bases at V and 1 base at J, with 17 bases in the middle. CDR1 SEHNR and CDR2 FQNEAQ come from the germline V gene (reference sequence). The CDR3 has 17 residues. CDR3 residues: CASSSPKGSGSYNEQFF. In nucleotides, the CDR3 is TGTGCCAGCAGCTCCCCGAAGGGGTCGGGGTCCTACAATGAGCAGTTCTTC.

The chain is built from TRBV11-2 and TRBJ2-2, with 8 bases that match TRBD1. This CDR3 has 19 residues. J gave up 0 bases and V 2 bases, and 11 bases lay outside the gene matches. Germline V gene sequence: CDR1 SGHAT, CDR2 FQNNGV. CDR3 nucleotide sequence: TGTGCCAGCAGCTTATTTCCCGGGACAGGCCTATCGAACACCGGGGAGCTGTTTTTT. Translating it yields CASSLFPGTGLSNTGELFF.

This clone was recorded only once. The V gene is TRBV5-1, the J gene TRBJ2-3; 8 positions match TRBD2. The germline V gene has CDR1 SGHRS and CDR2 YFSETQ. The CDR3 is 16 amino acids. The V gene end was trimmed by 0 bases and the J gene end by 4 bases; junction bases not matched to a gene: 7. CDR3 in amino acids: CASSLVGREGPDTQYF. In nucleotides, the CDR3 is TGCGCCAGCAGCTTGGTCGGCCGGGAGGGCCCAGATACGCAGTATTTT.

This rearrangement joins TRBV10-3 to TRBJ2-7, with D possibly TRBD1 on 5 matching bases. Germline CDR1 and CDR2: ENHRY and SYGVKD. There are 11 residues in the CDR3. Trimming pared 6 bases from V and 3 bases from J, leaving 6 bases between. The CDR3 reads CAISDSYEQYF. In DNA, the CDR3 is TGTGCCATCAGCGACAGCTACGAGCAGTACTTC.